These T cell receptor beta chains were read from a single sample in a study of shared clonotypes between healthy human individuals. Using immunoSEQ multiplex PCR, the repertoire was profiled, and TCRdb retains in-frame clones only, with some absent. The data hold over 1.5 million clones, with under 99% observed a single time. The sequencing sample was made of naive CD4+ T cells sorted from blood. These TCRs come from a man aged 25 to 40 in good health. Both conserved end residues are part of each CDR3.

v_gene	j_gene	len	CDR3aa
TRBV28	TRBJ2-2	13	CASTELNTGELFF
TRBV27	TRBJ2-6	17	CASSLGQRSSGANVLTF
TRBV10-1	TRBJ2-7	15	CASSLSQSTNYEQYF
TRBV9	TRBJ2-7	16	CASSVGAGLAGGHQYF
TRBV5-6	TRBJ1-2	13	CASSFDPLGGYTF
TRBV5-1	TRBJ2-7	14	CASSLEGGGYEQYF
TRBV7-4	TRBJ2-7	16	CASSMELAGRPYEQYF
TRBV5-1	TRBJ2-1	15	CASSFRLDAYNEQFF
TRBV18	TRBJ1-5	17	CASSPDARLSFHQPQHF
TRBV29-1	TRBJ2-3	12	CSVDGLPDTQYF
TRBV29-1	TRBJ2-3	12	CSVVSIEYTQYF
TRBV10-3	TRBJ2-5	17	CAISPGLAGVFQETQYF
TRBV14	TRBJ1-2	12	CASSQDTGAYTF
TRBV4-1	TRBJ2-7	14	CASSQANSPYEQYF
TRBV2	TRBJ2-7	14	CASTIEGGESEQYF
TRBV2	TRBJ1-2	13	CASSEENNYGYTF
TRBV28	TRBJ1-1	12	CASTPSGARAFF
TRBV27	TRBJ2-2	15	CASSPGQGTTGELFF
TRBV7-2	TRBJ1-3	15	CASSSKSFSGNTIYF
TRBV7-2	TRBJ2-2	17	CASSSGAGGADTGELFF
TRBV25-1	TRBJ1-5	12	CASSVGHQPQHF
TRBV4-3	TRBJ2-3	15	CASSQDTFLGRPQYF
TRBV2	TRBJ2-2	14	CASRGTVNTGELFF
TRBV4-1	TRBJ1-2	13	CASSMGPVYGYTF
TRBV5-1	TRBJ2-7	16	CASSSRGTSGSYEQYF
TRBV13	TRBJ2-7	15	CASSLGLTGGHEQYF
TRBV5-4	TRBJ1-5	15	CASSLDRGQNQPQHF
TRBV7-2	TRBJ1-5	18	CASSSAGGGGAVYGAQHF
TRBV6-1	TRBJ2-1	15	CASTPLAGVQNEQFF
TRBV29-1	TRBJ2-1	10	CSAANNEQFF
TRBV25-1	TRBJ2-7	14	CASSDRGHFGEQYF
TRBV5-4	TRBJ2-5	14	CASSLTGVEETQYF
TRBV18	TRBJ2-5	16	CASSPLPAASQETQYF
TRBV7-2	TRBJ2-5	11	CASSPATTQYF
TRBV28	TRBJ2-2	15	CASSLRTGNTGELFF
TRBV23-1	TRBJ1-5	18	CASSQSARQGKGNQPQHF
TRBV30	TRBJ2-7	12	CAAGQGGSEQYF
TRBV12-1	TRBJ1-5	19	CASSFPSGSSRDTNQPQHF
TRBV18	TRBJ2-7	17	CASSPPKDRGTGYEQYF
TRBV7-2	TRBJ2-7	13	CASSLDRTYEQYF
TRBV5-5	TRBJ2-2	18	CASSLSRRSGINTGELFF
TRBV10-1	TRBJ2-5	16	CASSEGPGSGQETQYF
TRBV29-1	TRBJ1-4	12	CSGQGADEKLFF
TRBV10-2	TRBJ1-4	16	CASSGNRTVRWEKLFF
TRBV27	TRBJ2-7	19	CASSSGTSGRIPYSYEQYF
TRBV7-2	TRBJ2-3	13	CASSRGTADTQYF
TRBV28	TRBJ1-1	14	CAILGRPSNTEAFF
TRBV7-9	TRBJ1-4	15	CASRLGTGINEKLFF
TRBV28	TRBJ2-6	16	CASSLVLGSGANVLTF
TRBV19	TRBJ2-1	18	CASSMFGTLRIVYNEQFF
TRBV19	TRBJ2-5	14	CASRPQGGRETQYF
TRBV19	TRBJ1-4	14	CASSIVATNEKLFF
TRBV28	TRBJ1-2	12	CASNTGQRGYTF
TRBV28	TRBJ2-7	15	CASSISGTGKGEQYF